This TCR beta chain was observed in a study of breast tumors, draining lymph nodes, adjacent tissues. The germline gives CDR1 SGHVS, CDR2 FQNEAQ. The CDR3 is 16 residues long. Trimming took off 3 bases at V and 2 bases at J, with 17 bases between the two ends. In TCRdb, the multiplex PCR reads were re-called with MiXCR into one record per CDR3 protein. The sample gives fewer than 200,000 distinct CDR3 sequences, about 33% of which show up once; approximately 3.9% is in the top ten. Study results and caveats: Findings are consistent with lymph node origin and intratumoral expansion of most tumor T cells. Tumor repertoires ranked between lymph nodes and nontumor tissue in diversity, with V and J gene preferences. Luminal-like breast cancer showed significantly greater tumor-nontumor repertoire similarity than basal-like breast cancer did.

This clonotype has ten or more counts. Its target is not known. Breast cancer patients provided tissue from their axillary draining lymph nodes. The J gene is TRBJ2-7, the V gene TRBV7-8; the D gene is possibly TRBD2 (5 bases). Source material: axillary lymph node tissue. The sequence derives from a female donor with breast cancer. Some clones in this sample may be carry-over from other donors' samples. The CDR3 coding sequence is TGTGCCAGCAGCTTCTTACTAGGGATTCGAGCCTACGAGCAGTACTTC. Its protein product is CASSFLLGIRAYEQYF.